A single sample gave rise to the 4 T cell receptor beta chains below, sequenced in a study of T cells in localized non-small cell lung cancer. Some clones are missing from TCRdb's copy, which holds only in-frame ones; the method was immunoSEQ multiplex PCR. Altogether fewer than 12,000 clones are present, 70% to 85% being singletons, with the ten largest covering 31%. The specimen was peripheral blood, collected before any cancer treatment. Receptors were obtained from a male donor aged 60 or older with stage I lung adenocarcinoma.

The chain joins TRBV5-1 to TRBJ1-2; D remains ambiguous. This CDR3 region has 15 residues. Germline CDR1 reads SGHRS; CDR2 reads YFSETQ. Trimming pared 0 bases from V and 1 base from J, leaving 10 bases between. The DNA of the CDR3 is TGCGCCAGCAGCTTGGATATACAGAATAACTATGGCTACACCTTC. It translates to CASSLDIQNNYGYTF.

This clone was seen only a few times. The rearrangement uses TRBV4-1 and TRBJ1-1; 7 bases line up with TRBD1. Germline CDR1 and CDR2: MGHRA and YSYEKL. J gave up 5 bases and V 3 bases, and 12 bases lay outside the gene matches. This CDR3 spans 16 amino acids. CDR3 sequence (DNA): TGCGCCAGCAGCCATACGACACAGGGGATTGGTACTGAAGCTTTCTTT. Amino acids: CASSHTTQGIGTEAFF.

This sequence joins TRBV18 and TRBJ2-1, with D uncertain. The V and J ends lost 5 bases and 1 base respectively, with 12 bases between them. The CDR3 runs 15 residues. Germline V gene sequence: CDR1 KGHSH, CDR2 LQKENI. The CDR3, as DNA: TGTGCCAGCTCAGTAAGCGTAACATCCTACAATGAGCAGTTCTTC. Amino acids: CASSVSVTSYNEQFF.

The V and J genes are TRBV15 and TRBJ1-1; the match to TRBD1 covers 9 bases. V lost 3 bases, J lost 1 base, and 3 bases stayed unmatched. The CDR3 is made up of 15 amino acids. Germline V lookup: CDR1 LNHNV, CDR2 YYDKDF (reference sequence). The CDR3 DNA is TGTGCCACCAGCAGGACAGGGGGATCGAACACTGAAGCTTTCTTT. As protein: CATSRTGGSNTEAFF.